The 24 T cell receptor beta chains below come from one sample, sequenced in a study of blood T cell repertoires in COVID-19. Profiling relied on immunoSEQ multiplex PCR, and the TCRdb table lists in-frame clones only, not all of them. The data contain roughly 200,000 clones, 85% of them singletons. Sequenced sample: peripheral blood. These receptors were obtained from a woman aged 80 or over with acute or convalescent COVID-19.

V and J are TRBV5-1 and TRBJ2-7, with D possibly being TRBD2 (6 bases). Trimming pared 0 bases from V and 2 bases from J, leaving 12 bases between. The CDR3 extends over 15 amino acids. Germline V CDR1 and CDR2: SGHRS, YFSETQ. The CDR3 bases are TGCGCCAGCAGCTTGGGGCCTAGCGTTCCCTACGAGCAGTACTTC. Amino acids: CASSLGPSVPYEQYF. The variable domain in full, completed from reference TRBV5-1 and TRBJ2-7, reads KAGVTQTPRYLIKTRGQQVTLSCSPISGHRSVSWYQQTPGQGLQFLFEYFSETQRNKGNFPGRFSGRQFSNSRSEMNVSTLELGDSALYLCASSLGPSVPYEQYFGPGTRLTVT.

With regard to this clone: A junction boundary mismatches the germline segment, possibly from a read error. The CDR3 sequence is CAWSVQEGVREQF. In nucleotides, the CDR3 is TGTGCCTGGAGTGTACAAGAGGGGGTCAGGGAACAGTTT. V gene TRBV30 combines with J gene TRBJ2-4, with D perhaps matching TRBD1 (6 bases). CDR3 length equals 13 residues. Germline V gives CDR1 GTSNPN, CDR2 SVGIG (reference sequence).

CDR3 sequence reads: CASSLEIKKSENTEAFF. CDR3 in DNA: TGTGCCAGCAGCTTAGAGATAAAGAAGAGTGAGAACACTGAAGCTTTCTTT. The rearrangement links TRBV7-6 to TRBJ1-1; D not resolved. Per the germline V gene, CDR1 is SGHVS and CDR2 is FNYEAQ. The CDR3 sequence is 17 residues long. The V end was cut by 1 base, the J end by 1 base, with 16 bases between.

The chain has TRBV15 and TRBJ1-5, with 8 positions matching TRBD1. Germline CDR1 and CDR2: LNHNV and YYDKDF (reference sequence). The CDR3 is 15 amino acids. V lost 2 bases and J lost 5; bases outside the gene matches: 5. The CDR3 coding sequence is TGTGCCACCAGCAGACCCACAGGGGGTCATCAGCCCCAGCATTTT. Encoded protein: CATSRPTGGHQPQHF. Full variable domain (rest looked up from reference TRBV15 and TRBJ1-5): DAMVIQNPRYQVTQFGKPVTLSCSQTLNHNVMYWYQQKSSQAPKLLFHYYDKDFNNEADTPDNFQSRRPNTSFCFLDIRSPGLGDTAMYLCATSRPTGGHQPQHFGDGTRLSIL.

The chain links TRBV6-1 to TRBJ1-2, with D unresolved. The CDR3 runs to 14 residues. Trimming stripped 2 bases from V and 4 bases from J, with 11 bases between. CDR1 and CDR2 from the germline V gene are MNHNS and SASEGT. CDR3: CASSENTVLYGYTF. The CDR3, as DNA: TGTGCCAGCAGTGAAAATACGGTTCTCTATGGCTACACCTTC.

The gene calls are TRBV16 and TRBJ1-2; 8 bases are a match to TRBD1. CDR1 is KGHSY and CDR2 is FQNENV in the germline V gene. The CDR3 has 15 amino acids. After removal of 2 bases from V and 8 bases from J, the junction contained 10 bases not matched to a gene. CDR3 amino acids: CASSQGQGAFPGYTF. The CDR3 region has the DNA TGTGCCAGCAGCCAAGGGCAGGGGGCTTTTCCGGGCTACACCTTC.

The chain uses TRBV28 and TRBJ1-2; 10 nucleotides agree with TRBD1. There are 13 residues in the CDR3. The germline gives CDR1 MDHEN, CDR2 SYDVKM. V shed 8 bases and J 8 bases; nucleotides not matched to a gene: 8. The CDR3 DNA reads as TGTGCCAGCGCCGGACAGGGGGGTCGGGGCTACACCTTC. This translates into CASAGQGGRGYTF.

This sequence joins TRBV19 and TRBJ1-2; 7 nucleotides line up with TRBD1. The CDR3 is 15 residues long. Germline V gene sequence: CDR1 LNHDA, CDR2 SQIVND (reference sequence). Unmatched junction bases numbered 12, after V lost 5 bases and J lost 6 bases. The CDR3 here is CASSGGQWAGDGYTF. CDR3 bases: TGTGCCAGTAGTGGGGGACAGTGGGCCGGGGATGGCTACACCTTC.

The V gene is TRBV4-3, the J gene TRBJ2-7; D uncertain. The CDR3 loop spans 14 amino acids. CDR1 is LGHNA, CDR2 YSLEER, per germline. This chain's CDR3 is CASSQGSRTCVGTV. The CDR3 bases are TGCGCCAGCAGCCAAGGGAGCCGAACCTGCGTCGGAACAGTC.

In this sample, this clone turned up once. The J gene is TRBJ2-5, the V gene TRBV7-8, with 16 bases matching TRBD2. CDR3 size: 22 residues. V gave up 5 bases and J gave up 3 bases; unmatched junction bases: 21. Germline V CDR1 and CDR2: SGHVS, FQNEAQ. The CDR3 nucleotides are TGTGCCAGCAGCCCAAGGCGCGGGACTAGCGGGAGGGCCGCATCGAGGAAAGAGACCCAGTACTTC. Its protein product is CASSPRRGTSGRAASRKETQYF.

This clone was seen a single time. The chain employs TRBV5-1 and TRBJ1-4; weak D call: TRBD1 (5 bases). Germline CDR1 SGHRS, CDR2 YFSETQ. This CDR3 is built from 13 residues. Trimming took 0 bases from V and 6 from J, leaving 6 bases between them. For the CDR3, the DNA is TGCGCCAGCAGCTTGGGACAGTATGAAAAACTGTTTTTT. This translates into CASSLGQYEKLFF. Full variable domain (rest looked up from reference TRBV5-1 and TRBJ1-4): KAGVTQTPRYLIKTRGQQVTLSCSPISGHRSVSWYQQTPGQGLQFLFEYFSETQRNKGNFPGRFSGRQFSNSRSEMNVSTLELGDSALYLCASSLGQYEKLFFGSGTQLSVL.

V is TRBV6-6 and J is TRBJ1-5, with D maybe TRBD1 (5 bases). Germline loops: CDR1 MNHNY, CDR2 SVGAGI (reference sequence). The CDR3 runs to 15 residues. Trimming took off 2 bases at V and 2 bases at J, with 10 bases between the two ends. The CDR3 reads CASSYRREGNQPQHF. Here the CDR3 DNA reads TGTGCCAGCAGTTACCGCAGGGAAGGCAATCAGCCCCAGCATTTT.

The chain combines TRBV5-4 with TRBJ2-3; 11 bases fit TRBD2. Germline V lookup: CDR1 SGHNT, CDR2 YYREEE (reference sequence). This CDR3 contains 16 residues. V dropped 4 bases and J dropped 0; count of bases not matched to a gene: 4. CDR3 in amino acids: CASSAGLAGSTDTQYF. The CDR3 coding sequence is TGTGCCAGCAGCGCCGGACTAGCGGGTAGCACAGATACGCAGTATTTT. Based on the CDR3 plus reference TRBV5-4 and TRBJ2-3, the full variable domain is ETGVTQSPTHLIKTRGQQVTLRCSSQSGHNTVSWYQQALGQGPQFIFQYYREEENGRGNFPPRFSGLQFPNYSSELNVNALELDDSALYLCASSAGLAGSTDTQYFGPGTRLTVL.

This clone was counted a single time. This sequence joins TRBV28 and TRBJ1-2; 7 nucleotides align to TRBD1. The CDR3 contains 15 residues. V was pared by 2 bases and J by 2 bases, with 5 bases of the junction left unmatched. CDR1 MDHEN and CDR2 SYDVKM come from the germline V gene. CDR3 in amino acids: CASSLSQGDNYGYTF. Written as DNA, the CDR3 is TGTGCCAGCAGTTTAAGTCAGGGGGACAACTATGGCTACACCTTC.

This chain links TRBV29-1 with TRBJ2-1; D ambiguous. This CDR3 contains 9 residues. V was pared by 7 bases and J by 7 bases, with 5 bases between. Germline assignment: CDR1 SQVTM and CDR2 ANQGSEA. This chain's CDR3 is CSAGNEQFF. CDR3 coding DNA: TGCAGCGCCGGTAATGAGCAGTTCTTC.

With respect to this clone: Additional DNA sequences in this sample encode the identical CDR3. The gene calls are TRBV6-5 and TRBJ1-6; D possibly corresponds to TRBD1 (6 bases). Trimming took 3 bases from V and 7 from J, leaving 7 bases between them. This CDR3 is 13 amino acids long. The V gene's germline CDR1 is MNHEY and CDR2 SVGAGI. The CDR3 sequence: CASSYRGNSPLHF. The CDR3, as DNA: TGTGCCAGCAGTTATAGGGGGAATTCACCCCTCCACTTT.

Within the sample, this clone is medium-sized. The genes are TRBV18 and TRBJ1-6, with 9 positions matching TRBD1. The V and J ends lost 2 bases and 10 bases, in that order; junction bases with no gene match: 6. The CDR3 spans 15 residues. Per the germline V gene, CDR1 is KGHSH and CDR2 is LQKENI. CDR3 amino acids: CASSPSTGGWSPLHF. CDR3 DNA sequence: TGTGCCAGCTCACCAAGCACAGGGGGCTGGTCACCCCTCCACTTT.

The chain links TRBV7-2 to TRBJ2-1; possibly TRBD2 for D (6 bases). From germline, CDR1 is SGHTA and CDR2 FQGNSA. V was clipped by 6 bases and J by 8 bases, with 14 bases between them. The CDR3 extends over 13 amino acids. The CDR3 reads CASRNGGLHEQFF. In DNA form, the CDR3 reads TGTGCCAGCAGAAACGGGGGTTTGCATGAGCAGTTCTTC.

The CDR3 loop is CASSFRQGMGGYTF. The CDR3 DNA reads as TGTGCCAGCAGCTTCCGACAGGGAATGGGTGGCTACACCTTC. This rearrangement joins TRBV3-1 (or the pseudogene TRBV3-2) to TRBJ1-2, with 7 bases identical to TRBD1. V trimming: 5 bases; J trimming: 7 bases; junction bases outside the gene matches: 10. CDR1 and CDR2 (germline): LGHDT, YNNKEL (reference sequence). This CDR3 has 14 amino acids.

The V call is TRBV6-1, the J call TRBJ1-1; 7 nucleotides agree with TRBD1. Looked up from germline, CDR1 is MNHNS and CDR2 is SASEGT. V shed 5 bases, J shed 4 bases, and the junction held 7 bases outside the gene matches. This CDR3 region has 14 residues. The CDR3 region has the DNA TGTGCCAGCAGTTCACGACAGGGCGGCACTGAAGCTTTCTTT. It translates to CASSSRQGGTEAFF.

The chain joins TRBV28 to TRBJ1-5; possibly TRBD1 for D (5 bases). The CDR3 is 15 amino acids. V lost 1 base, J lost 4 bases, and 11 bases lay in between. Germline CDR1 and CDR2: MDHEN and SYDVKM. The CDR3 DNA is TGTGCCAGCAGTTTATTTCAGGGTTGGAATCAGCCCCAGCATTTT. Translating gives CASSLFQGWNQPQHF.

The chain joins TRBV12-3 or TRBV12-4 to TRBJ1-2; 8 bases agree with TRBD1. This CDR3 spans 12 amino acids. V was clipped by 5 bases and J by 5 bases; unmatched bases: 1. CDR3 region: CASSGQGYGYTF. CDR3 in DNA: TGTGCCAGCAGTGGACAGGGATATGGCTACACCTTC.

This clone was seen once. The chain uses TRBV4-2 and TRBJ2-1, with TRBD1 matching over 8 bases. The CDR3 covers 15 residues. Per germline, CDR1 LGHNA and CDR2 YNFKEQ. Germline trimming cut 6 bases from V and 0 bases from J; bases unmatched to any gene: 4. The CDR3 loop reads CASSPTGDSYNEQFF. CDR3 bases: TGTGCCAGCAGTCCGACAGGGGACTCCTACAATGAGCAGTTCTTC.

The chain carries TRBV10-3 and TRBJ1-5; 7 nucleotides line up with TRBD1. V dropped 7 bases and J dropped 5; count of bases not matched to a gene: 2. In germline, CDR1 is ENHRY, CDR2 SYGVKD. This CDR3 contains 12 residues. The CDR3 here is CAIKDRDQPQHF. For the CDR3, the DNA is TGTGCCATCAAAGACAGGGATCAGCCCCAGCATTTT.